The rows below give T cell receptor beta chains drawn from one sample of a study of shared clonotypes between healthy human individuals. Only in-frame clones appear in the TCRdb table, and some are missing; sequencing was by immunoSEQ multiplex PCR. Of some 900,000 clones detected, around three quarters appear once; the ten largest clones hold around 1.5%. The sample was memory CD4+ T cells sorted from blood. These receptors were obtained from a man younger than 30 in good health. The CDR3 runs from the conserved cysteine through the conserved F or W. The D gene is left open where the match is weak. Size tells how often a clone was seen (once, few, many) or the class of an expanded clone, and some rows leave it out.

clone size: .; D gene: .; J gene: TRBJ1-2; V gene: TRBV9; CDR3 protein: CASSIRDISGYTF; CDR3 DNA: TGTGCCAGCAGCATCCGGGACATCTCCGGCTACACCTTC
clone size: few; D gene: TRBD1; J gene: TRBJ1-2; V gene: TRBV7-9; CDR3 protein: CASSSTLRDRVQRRNGYTF; CDR3 DNA: TGTGCCAGCAGCTCGACCCTCCGGGACAGGGTTCAGAGGAGGAATGGCTACACCTTC
clone size: .; D gene: .; J gene: TRBJ1-4; V gene: TRBV27; CDR3 protein: CASTGRWGLNEKLFF; CDR3 DNA: TGTGCCAGCACGGGCAGATGGGGTCTTAATGAAAAACTGTTTTTT
clone size: .; D gene: TRBD1; J gene: TRBJ2-5; V gene: TRBV5-1; CDR3 protein: CASSVGQGGSETQYF; CDR3 DNA: TGCGCCAGCAGCGTTGGACAGGGGGGTTCTGAGACCCAGTACTTC
clone size: .; D gene: TRBD2; J gene: TRBJ2-3; V gene: TRBV7-9; CDR3 protein: CASSQGLAGTDTQYF; CDR3 DNA: TGTGCCAGCAGCCAAGGTCTAGCGGGCACTGATACGCAGTATTTT
clone size: .; D gene: TRBD2; J gene: TRBJ2-3; V gene: TRBV11-2; CDR3 protein: CASSSLQRDSWMDTQYF; CDR3 DNA: TGTGCCAGCAGCTCCCTCCAGCGGGATTCGTGGATGGATACGCAGTATTTT
clone size: once; D gene: .; J gene: TRBJ2-7; V gene: TRBV6-4; CDR3 protein: CASSVSGRKSYEQYF; CDR3 DNA: TGTGCCAGCAGTGTTTCGGGGAGAAAGTCCTACGAGCAGTACTTC
clone size: .; D gene: TRBD1; J gene: TRBJ2-7; V gene: TRBV7-9; CDR3 protein: CASSKTGEAYEQYF; CDR3 DNA: TGTGCCAGCAGCAAGACAGGGGAGGCCTACGAGCAGTACTTC
clone size: few; D gene: .; J gene: TRBJ1-2; V gene: TRBV5-1; CDR3 protein: CASSLDVTVLYGYTF; CDR3 DNA: TGCGCCAGCAGCTTGGACGTGACAGTTCTCTATGGCTACACCTTC
clone size: .; D gene: .; J gene: TRBJ2-1; V gene: TRBV6-5; CDR3 protein: CASSSDSYNEQFF; CDR3 DNA: TGTGCCAGCAGTTCCGACTCTTACAATGAGCAGTTCTTC
clone size: .; D gene: .; J gene: TRBJ1-2; V gene: TRBV19; CDR3 protein: CATTEGSSGYTF; CDR3 DNA: TGTGCCACCACGGAGGGAAGTTCTGGCTACACCTTC
clone size: once; D gene: .; J gene: TRBJ1-1; V gene: TRBV20-1; CDR3 protein: CSARPNTEAFF; CDR3 DNA: TGCAGTGCTAGGCCGAACACTGAAGCTTTCTTT
clone size: .; D gene: .; J gene: TRBJ1-2; V gene: TRBV28; CDR3 protein: CASWGGFYGYTF; CDR3 DNA: TGTGCCAGCTGGGGGGGTTTTTATGGCTACACCTTC
clone size: once; D gene: .; J gene: TRBJ2-7; V gene: TRBV19; CDR3 protein: CASSRAGSYEQYF; CDR3 DNA: TGTGCCAGTAGTAGAGCCGGGTCCTACGAGCAGTACTTC
clone size: .; D gene: .; J gene: TRBJ1-4; V gene: TRBV5-1; CDR3 protein: CASSLQGLATNEKLFF; CDR3 DNA: TGCGCCAGCAGCTTGCAGGGGCTTGCAACTAATGAAAAACTGTTTTTT
clone size: .; D gene: .; J gene: TRBJ2-6; V gene: TRBV5-4; CDR3 protein: CASSLSGANVLTF; CDR3 DNA: TGTGCCAGCAGCTTGTCCGGGGCCAACGTCCTGACTTTC
clone size: many; D gene: .; J gene: TRBJ2-7; V gene: TRBV19; CDR3 protein: CASSIGSSYEQYF; CDR3 DNA: TGTGCCAGTAGTATTGGCAGTTCCTACGAGCAGTACTTC
clone size: .; D gene: .; J gene: TRBJ1-6; V gene: TRBV19; CDR3 protein: CASSIRGSPLHF; CDR3 DNA: TGTGCCAGTAGTATACGGGGTTCACCCCTCCACTTT